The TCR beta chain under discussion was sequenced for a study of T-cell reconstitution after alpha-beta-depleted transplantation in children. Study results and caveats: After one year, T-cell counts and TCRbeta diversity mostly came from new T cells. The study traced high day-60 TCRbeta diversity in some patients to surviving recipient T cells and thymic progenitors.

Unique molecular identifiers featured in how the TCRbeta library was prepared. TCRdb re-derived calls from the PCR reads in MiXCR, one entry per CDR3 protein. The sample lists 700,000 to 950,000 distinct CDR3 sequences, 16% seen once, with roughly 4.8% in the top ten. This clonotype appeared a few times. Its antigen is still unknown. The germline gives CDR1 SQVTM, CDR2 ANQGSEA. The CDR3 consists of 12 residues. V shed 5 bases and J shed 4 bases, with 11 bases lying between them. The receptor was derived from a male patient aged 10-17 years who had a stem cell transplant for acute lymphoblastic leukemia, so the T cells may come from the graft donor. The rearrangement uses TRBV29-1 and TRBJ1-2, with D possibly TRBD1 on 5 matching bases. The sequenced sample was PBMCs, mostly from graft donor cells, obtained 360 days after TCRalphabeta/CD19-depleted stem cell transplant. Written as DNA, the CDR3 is TGCAGCGTTCAGACAGCAAGCTATGGCTACACCTTC. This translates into CSVQTASYGYTF. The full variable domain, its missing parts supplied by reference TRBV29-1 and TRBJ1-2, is SAVISQKPSRDICQRGTSLTIQCQVDSQVTMMFWYRQQPGQSLTLIATANQGSEATYESGFVIDKFPISRPNLTFSTLTVSNMSPEDSSIYLCSVQTASYGYTFGSGTRLTVV.